What follows are 3 T cell receptor beta chains derived from one specimen sequenced in a study of T-cell reconstitution after alpha-beta-depleted transplantation in children. As it was prepared, the TCRbeta library received unique molecular identifiers. TCRdb called the PCR reads again in MiXCR, with one record for every CDR3 protein. Of over 100,000 distinct CDR3 sequences in the sample, under 9% were seen once. The sequencing used PBMCs, collected before TCRalphabeta/CD19-depleted stem cell transplant. All receptors derive from a boy aged 2 to 10 with acute lymphoblastic leukemia, due to receive a stem cell transplant.

The chain carries TRBV13 and TRBJ2-3; D is tentatively TRBD1 or TRBD2 (5 bases each). V shed 4 bases and J shed 2 bases, with 13 bases lying between them. CDR1 and CDR2 (germline): PRHDT, FYEKMQ (reference sequence). The CDR3 consists of 15 residues. CDR3 nucleotide sequence: TGTGCCAGCAGCTCTCCGGGACCTAACACAGATACGCAGTATTTT. This sequence encodes CASSSPGPNTDTQYF.

J is TRBJ2-4 and V is TRBV12-3 or TRBV12-4; 8 bases map to TRBD1. The CDR3 consists of 15 residues. V lost 2 bases and J lost 5; bases outside the gene matches: 5. The CDR3 nucleotides read TGTGCCAGCAGTTTAAGACAGGGGATGGAAAACATTCAGTACTTC. Amino acid sequence: CASSLRQGMENIQYF.

The V gene is TRBV3-1, the J gene TRBJ1-1; tentative D call: TRBD1 (5 bases). The germline V gene has CDR1 LGHDT and CDR2 YNNKEL (reference sequence). With 0 bases removed from V and 2 bases from J, the gap between germline ends came to 10 bases. The CDR3 consists of 15 residues. CDR3 in amino acids: CASSQDYDRNTEAFF. CDR3 DNA: TGTGCCAGCAGCCAAGATTACGACAGAAACACTGAAGCTTTCTTT. Filled out from reference TRBV3-1 and TRBJ1-1, the complete variable domain reads DTAVSQTPKYLVTQMGNDKSIKCEQNLGHDTMYWYKQDSKKFLKIMFSYNNKELIINETVPNRFSPKSPDKAHLNLHINSLELGDSAVYFCASSQDYDRNTEAFFGQGTRLTVV.